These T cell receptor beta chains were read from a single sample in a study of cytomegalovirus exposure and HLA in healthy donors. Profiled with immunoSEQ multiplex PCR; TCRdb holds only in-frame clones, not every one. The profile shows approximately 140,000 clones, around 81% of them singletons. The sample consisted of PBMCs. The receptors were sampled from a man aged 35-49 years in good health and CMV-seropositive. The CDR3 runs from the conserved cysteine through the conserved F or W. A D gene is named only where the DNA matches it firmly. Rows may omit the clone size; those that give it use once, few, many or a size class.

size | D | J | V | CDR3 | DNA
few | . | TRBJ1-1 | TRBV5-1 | CASSPGEMKAFF | TGCGCCAGCAGCCCGGGAGAGATGAAAGCTTTCTTT
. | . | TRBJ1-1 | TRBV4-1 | CASSQDGNTEAFF | TGCGCCAGCAGCCAAGACGGGAACACTGAAGCTTTCTTT
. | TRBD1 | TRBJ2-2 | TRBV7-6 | CASSLDFRTGLTGELFF | TGTGCCAGCAGCTTAGATTTCCGGACAGGGTTAACCGGGGAGCTGTTTTTT
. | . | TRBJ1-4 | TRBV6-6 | CASSYSSGVANEKLFF | TGTGCCAGCAGTTACTCATCAGGGGTGGCTAATGAAAAACTGTTTTTT
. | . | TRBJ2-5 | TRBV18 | CASSRREETQYF | TGTGCCAGCTCCCGAAGAGAAGAGACCCAGTACTTC
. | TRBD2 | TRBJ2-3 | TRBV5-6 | CASSHLLAGFTDTQYF | TGTGCCAGCAGCCATTTACTAGCGGGTTTCACAGATACGCAGTATTTT
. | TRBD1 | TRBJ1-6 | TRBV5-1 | CASSLVLPGQGSHNSPLHF | TGCGCCAGCAGCTTGGTCCTACCGGGACAGGGTTCACATAATTCACCCCTCCACTTT
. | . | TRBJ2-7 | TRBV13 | CASSLGPGEQYF | TGTGCCAGCAGCTTAGGCCCGGGAGAGCAGTACTTC
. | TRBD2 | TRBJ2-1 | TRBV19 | CASSGGGAWSYNEQFF | TGTGCCAGTAGTGGCGGGGGGGCCTGGTCCTACAATGAGCAGTTCTTC
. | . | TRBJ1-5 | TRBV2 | CASKLNGSPLQPQHF | TGTGCCAGCAAACTTAATGGGAGTCCTCTTCAGCCCCAGCATTTT
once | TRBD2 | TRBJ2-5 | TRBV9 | CASSASGNQETQYF | TGTGCCAGCAGCGCTAGCGGTAACCAAGAGACCCAGTACTTC
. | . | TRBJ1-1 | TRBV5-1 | CASSRGPGRENTEAFF | TGCGCCAGCAGCAGGGGCCCAGGCAGGGAGAACACTGAAGCTTTCTTT
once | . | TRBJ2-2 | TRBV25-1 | CASSRLIANTGELFF | TGTGCCAGCAGCAGGTTAATCGCGAACACCGGGGAGCTGTTTTTT
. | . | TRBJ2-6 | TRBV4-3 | CASSQEIPQGFIGANVLTF | TGCGCCAGCAGCCAAGAAATCCCACAGGGCTTTATTGGGGCCAACGTCCTGACTTTC
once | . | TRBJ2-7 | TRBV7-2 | CASSLPERYEQYF | TGTGCCAGCAGCTTGCCCGAGCGATACGAGCAGTACTTC
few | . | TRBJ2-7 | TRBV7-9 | CASSLSHSLVWEQYF | TGTGCCAGCAGCTTAAGCCATTCCCTCGTCTGGGAGCAGTACTTC
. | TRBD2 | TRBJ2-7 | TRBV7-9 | CSSSPLAVGQYF | TGTTCCAGCAGCCCACTAGCGGTGGGGCAGTACTTC
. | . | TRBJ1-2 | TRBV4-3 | CASSRVRDIPGDYGYTF | TGCGCCAGCAGCCGAGTCCGGGACATCCCTGGGGACTATGGCTACACCTTC
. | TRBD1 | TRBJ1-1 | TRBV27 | CASSSYRGANTEAFF | TGTGCCAGCAGCTCATACAGGGGTGCGAACACTGAAGCTTTCTTT
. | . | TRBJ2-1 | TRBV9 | CASSPSGRARPYNEQFF | TGTGCCAGCAGCCCCTCAGGGCGAGCGAGGCCCTACAATGAGCAGTTCTTC
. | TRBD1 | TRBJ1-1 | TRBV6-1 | CASSETIGTGVGGTEAFF | TGTGCCAGCAGTGAAACTATCGGGACAGGGGTCGGGGGCACTGAAGCTTTCTTT
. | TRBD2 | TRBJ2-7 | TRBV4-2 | CASSLGTSGGANEQYF | TGTGCCAGCAGCCTGGGGACTAGCGGGGGGGCGAACGAGCAGTACTTC
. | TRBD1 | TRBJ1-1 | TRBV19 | CASSAPGQKLMNTEAFF | TGTGCCAGTAGTGCCCCGGGACAGAAGCTCATGAACACTGAAGCTTTCTTT
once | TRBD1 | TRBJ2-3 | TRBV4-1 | CASSPGTGKGPDTDTQYF | TGCGCCAGCAGCCCCGGGACAGGAAAAGGTCCAGACACAGATACGCAGTATTTT
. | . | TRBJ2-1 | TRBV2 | CARGRGGGGEQFF | TGTGCCAGGGGGCGGGGAGGGGGGGGTGAGCAGTTCTTC
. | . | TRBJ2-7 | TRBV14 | CASSRASGYEQYF | TGTGCCAGCAGCCGTGCAAGCGGCTACGAGCAGTACTTC
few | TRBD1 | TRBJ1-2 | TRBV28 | CASSLHLRQGANGYTF | TGTGCCAGCAGTTTACATCTTCGGCAGGGGGCGAATGGCTACACCTTC
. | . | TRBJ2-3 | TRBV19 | CASREDPSTDTQYF | TGTGCCAGTAGGGAGGATCCCTCCACAGATACGCAGTATTTT
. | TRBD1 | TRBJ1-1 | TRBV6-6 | CASIDHRGVNTEAFF | TGTGCCAGCATTGATCACAGGGGGGTGAACACTGAAGCTTTCTTT
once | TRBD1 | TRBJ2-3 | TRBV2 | CASSPETNRGRTQYF | TGTGCCAGCAGCCCTGAAACGAACAGGGGACGTACGCAGTATTTT
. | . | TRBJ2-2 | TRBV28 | CASSVMRIGELFF | TGTGCCAGCAGTGTGATGAGGATCGGGGAGCTGTTTTTT
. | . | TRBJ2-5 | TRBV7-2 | CASSSGQQTYQETQYF | TGTGCCAGCAGCTCCGGACAGCAAACATACCAAGAGACCCAGTACTTC
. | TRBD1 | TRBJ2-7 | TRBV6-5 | CAASGTGGDEQYF | TGTGCCGCTTCCGGGACAGGGGGCGACGAGCAGTACTTC
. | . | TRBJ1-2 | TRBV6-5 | CASTSTTQRGYTF | TGTGCCAGCACCTCGACAACACAGAGAGGCTACACCTTC
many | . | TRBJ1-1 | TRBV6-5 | CASSYDGGSGTEAFF | TGTGCCAGCAGTTACGATGGGGGGTCGGGCACTGAAGCTTTCTTT
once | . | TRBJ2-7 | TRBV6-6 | CASSYQQDYEQYF | TGTGCCAGCAGTTACCAACAGGACTACGAGCAGTACTTC
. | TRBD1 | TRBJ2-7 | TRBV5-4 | CASSWDRSYEQYF | TGTGCCAGCAGCTGGGACAGGTCCTACGAGCAGTACTTC
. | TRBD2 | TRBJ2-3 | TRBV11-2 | CASSLTSGRTDTQYF | TGTGCCAGCAGCTTAACTAGCGGACGCACAGATACGCAGTATTTT
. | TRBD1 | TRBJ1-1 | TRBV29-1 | CSVGTGNTEAFF | TGCAGCGTTGGGACAGGAAACACTGAAGCTTTCTTT
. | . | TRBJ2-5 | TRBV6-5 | CASSYSRSSRGETQYF | TGTGCCAGCAGTTACTCGAGGTCCTCTAGGGGAGAGACCCAGTACTTC
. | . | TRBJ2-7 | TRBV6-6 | CASSFSQTYEQYF | TGTGCCAGCAGTTTCTCACAGACCTACGAGCAGTACTTC
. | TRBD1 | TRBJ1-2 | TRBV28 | CASSLWGDRGVGYGYTF | TGTGCCAGCAGTTTATGGGGGGACAGGGGGGTAGGATATGGCTACACCTTC
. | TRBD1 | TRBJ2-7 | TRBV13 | CASSHSDRAYEQYF | TGTGCCAGCAGCCATTCCGACAGGGCCTACGAGCAGTACTTC
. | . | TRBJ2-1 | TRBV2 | CASSKRGSGYNEQFF | TGTGCCAGCAGTAAAAGGGGGTCGGGATACAATGAGCAGTTCTTC
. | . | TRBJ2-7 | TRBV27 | CASSLSRGQAYEQYF | TGTGCCAGCAGTTTAAGCAGGGGCCAAGCCTACGAGCAGTACTTC